The rows below give T cell receptor beta chains drawn from one sample of a study of identical twins. TCRdb reanalysed the 5' RACE reads using MiXCR and keeps one entry per CDR3 protein. The repertoire holds some 590,000 distinct CDR3 sequences, just under 10% seen once, with approximately 3% in the top ten. The same sample was also studied in work on yellow fever vaccine responses in identical twins.

What was sequenced was PBMCs. The receptor source for this set is a woman between 18 and 29 years old in good health. Both conserved end residues are part of each CDR3. D genes are given only for firm matches. Size tells how often a clone was seen (once, few, many) or the class of an expanded clone, and some rows leave it out.

d_call,v_call,clone_size,j_call,cdr3_aa,cdr3_nt
TRBD2,TRBV7-9,-,TRBJ2-1,CASRGLARNEQFF,TGTGCCAGCAGGGGACTAGCTCGAAATGAGCAGTTCTTC
TRBD1,TRBV10-3,many,TRBJ2-1,CAISSGTGRTDEQFF,TGTGCCATCAGTTCCGGGACAGGGAGGACGGATGAGCAGTTCTTC
TRBD1,TRBV20-1,few,TRBJ2-7,CSAQGWDRGNEQYF,TGCAGTGCCCAGGGGTGGGACAGGGGCAACGAGCAGTACTTC
-,TRBV4-2,many,TRBJ2-7,CASSQVGSSYEQYF,TGTGCCAGCAGCCAAGTAGGCAGCTCCTACGAGCAGTACTTC
-,TRBV29-1,few,TRBJ1-3,CSGMTARSPGNTIYF,TGCAGCGGCATGACTGCCCGGTCCCCTGGAAACACCATATATTTT
-,TRBV28,-,TRBJ1-5,CASSSIQPQHF,TGTGCCAGCAGTTCTATCCAGCCCCAGCATTTT
TRBD2,TRBV5-5,many,TRBJ2-2,CASSYSGGADTGELFF,TGTGCCAGCAGCTATAGCGGGGGGGCGGACACCGGGGAGCTGTTTTTT
TRBD2,TRBV25-1,-,TRBJ2-3,CASSEYILAGNADTQYF,TGTGCCAGCAGTGAATATATACTAGCGGGAAATGCAGATACGCAGTATTTT
-,TRBV6-2/TRBV6-3,few,TRBJ2-7,CASSSYGQSYEQYF,TGTGCCAGCAGCTCATACGGACAGTCCTACGAGCAGTACTTC
TRBD2,TRBV12-5,many,TRBJ2-3,CASGLGEGLSGTDTQYF,TGTGCTAGTGGTTTGGGGGAGGGCCTATCTGGGACAGATACGCAGTATTTT
-,TRBV7-9,many,TRBJ1-4,CASSLTGSGEKLFF,TGTGCCAGCAGCTTAACAGGGTCCGGTGAAAAACTGTTTTTT
-,TRBV4-1,many,TRBJ1-2,CASSQDPQKIYGYTF,TGCGCCAGCAGCCAAGATCCCCAGAAGATCTATGGCTACACCTTC
-,TRBV6-2/TRBV6-3,-,TRBJ2-3,CASSWSTDTQYF,TGTGCCAGCAGTTGGAGCACAGATACGCAGTATTTT
TRBD1,TRBV3-1,-,TRBJ2-7,CASCPRTGASYEQYF,TGTGCCAGCTGCCCCCGGACAGGGGCTTCCTACGAGCAGTACTTC
-,TRBV20-1,-,TRBJ2-3,CSARVGGGADTQYF,TGCAGTGCTAGAGTGGGCGGGGGCGCAGATACGCAGTATTTT
-,TRBV20-1,few,TRBJ2-5,CSASAPPSETQYF,TGCAGTGCTAGTGCCCCCCCCTCGGAGACCCAGTACTTC
-,TRBV7-9,-,TRBJ1-1,CASSPELGNTEAFF,TGTGCCAGCAGCCCAGAACTGGGGAACACTGAAGCTTTCTTT
-,TRBV29-1,-,TRBJ2-7,CSAKATAYEQYF,TGCAGCGCTAAGGCCACTGCCTACGAGCAGTACTTC
-,TRBV11-2,-,TRBJ2-1,CASSRGVRGEDEQFF,TGTGCCAGCAGCCGAGGGGTCAGGGGAGAGGATGAGCAGTTCTTC
-,TRBV3-1,-,TRBJ2-1,CASSQAGPYNEQFF,TGTGCCAGCAGCCAAGCCGGACCCTACAATGAGCAGTTCTTC
-,TRBV6-5,few,TRBJ2-1,CASSYSIGSHHEQFF,TGTGCCAGCAGTTACTCGATAGGTAGTCACCATGAGCAGTTCTTC
-,TRBV10-3,few,TRBJ1-6,CAISEGDSPLHF,TGTGCCATCAGTGAAGGGGATTCACCCCTCCACTTT
-,TRBV20-1,many,TRBJ2-7,CSARALETTYEQYF,TGCAGTGCTAGGGCCCTTGAGACAACCTACGAGCAGTACTTC
-,TRBV7-2,-,TRBJ2-5,CASSDHLETQYF,TGTGCCAGCAGCGACCATCTAGAGACCCAGTACTTC
TRBD2,TRBV7-2,many,TRBJ2-5,CASSLGLAGGLETQYF,TGTGCCAGCAGCCTTGGACTAGCGGGGGGGCTTGAGACCCAGTACTTC
TRBD2,TRBV29-1,-,TRBJ2-7,CTTRLAGGTYEQYF,TGCACCACTAGACTAGCGGGAGGGACTTACGAGCAGTACTTC
-,TRBV10-3,many,TRBJ2-5,CAISESQETQYF,TGTGCCATCAGTGAGTCGCAGGAGACCCAGTACTTC
-,TRBV11-2,many,TRBJ1-1,CASSLTALNTEAFF,TGTGCCAGCAGCTTAACAGCGTTGAACACTGAAGCTTTCTTT
TRBD2,TRBV6-5,many,TRBJ2-5,CASSSPHGGQETQYF,TGTGCCAGCAGTTCCCCCCACGGGGGGCAAGAGACCCAGTACTTC
-,TRBV7-9,many,TRBJ1-1,CASSLATQANTEAFF,TGTGCCAGCAGCTTAGCGACACAGGCGAACACTGAAGCTTTCTTT
-,TRBV7-2,few,TRBJ2-1,CASRRRGEQFF,TGTGCCAGCAGGCGTAGGGGTGAGCAGTTCTTC
TRBD1,TRBV15,-,TRBJ2-7,CATSRRDRVWEQYF,TGTGCCACCAGCAGGCGGGACAGGGTCTGGGAGCAGTACTTC
-,TRBV5-1,many,TRBJ1-2,CASSLEGSYGYTF,TGTGCCAGCAGCTTGGAGGGGAGCTATGGCTACACCTTC
TRBD2,TRBV11-1,few,TRBJ2-7,CASSLPRGTKRLLIDYEQYF,TGTGCCAGCAGCTTACCACGCGGGACTAAAAGGCTCTTGATCGACTACGAGCAGTACTTC
-,TRBV11-3,-,TRBJ2-2,CASSLYRNTGELFF,TGTGCCAGCAGCCTCTACAGGAACACCGGGGAGCTGTTTTTT
-,TRBV12-3/TRBV12-4,many,TRBJ2-3,CASSLTGGLERDTQYF,TGTGCCAGCAGCTTGACAGGAGGGTTGGAGAGAGATACGCAGTATTTT
-,TRBV6-1,many,TRBJ1-5,CASTGLAQPQHF,TGTGCCAGCACAGGGCTTGCTCAGCCCCAGCATTTT
TRBD1,TRBV7-2,many,TRBJ1-6,CASSLGTGYNSPLHF,TGTGCCAGCAGCTTAGGGACAGGGTATAATTCACCCCTCCACTTT
-,TRBV27,many,TRBJ1-5,CASSLQGGQPQHF,TGTGCCAGCAGTTTACAGGGCGGTCAGCCCCAGCATTTT
TRBD1,TRBV6-2/TRBV6-3,-,TRBJ1-2,CASSFRQGYGYGYTF,TGTGCCAGCAGTTTCCGACAGGGCTACGGCTATGGCTACACCTTC
TRBD2,TRBV10-3,many,TRBJ2-7,CAISELAAHSYEQYF,TGTGCCATCAGTGAACTAGCGGCCCACTCCTACGAGCAGTACTTC
-,TRBV7-8,many,TRBJ2-3,CASSLEELPTDTQYF,TGTGCCAGCAGCTTGGAGGAGCTACCCACAGATACGCAGTATTTT
-,TRBV20-1,few,TRBJ1-5,CSARMGPSNQPQHF,TGCAGTGCTAGGATGGGGCCGAGCAATCAGCCCCAGCATTTT
-,TRBV28,few,TRBJ1-1,CASKERVNTEAFF,TGTGCCAGCAAGGAAAGGGTGAACACTGAAGCTTTCTTT
-,TRBV6-5,-,TRBJ1-1,CASSYSRYTEAFF,TGTGCCAGCAGTTACTCAAGGTACACTGAAGCTTTCTTT
-,TRBV12-3/TRBV12-4,-,TRBJ2-6,CASSFEGGSGANVLTF,TGTGCCAGCAGTTTCGAGGGGGGCTCTGGGGCCAACGTCCTGACTTTC
-,TRBV9,-,TRBJ1-4,CASSVAVDRNEKLFF,TGTGCCAGCAGCGTAGCAGTCGACCGTAATGAAAAACTGTTTTTT
-,TRBV5-1,many,TRBJ2-1,CASSLLGRQFF,TGCGCCAGCAGCTTGTTGGGTCGGCAGTTCTTC
TRBD2,TRBV29-1,many,TRBJ2-7,CSAKRGSSYEQYF,TGCAGCGCCAAGCGGGGGAGCTCCTACGAGCAGTACTTC
-,TRBV5-1,few,TRBJ2-1,CATGRGEYYNEQFF,TGCGCCACCGGACGGGGCGAATACTACAATGAGCAGTTCTTC